These 30 T cell receptor beta chains were all obtained from the same sample, sequenced in a study of siplizumab effects on memory and regulatory T cells. The data were produced by immunoSEQ multiplex PCR, yet TCRdb's version contains in-frame clones alone and is incomplete. The sample yields about 100,000 clones, about 91% seen once. Sequencing was done on a sample of CD4+ T cells sorted from blood. These TCRs come from a human donor in good health.

The V call is TRBV6-6, the J call TRBJ1-6, with D hard to call. The V gene lost 6 bases and the J gene lost 5 bases, with 14 bases spanning the gap. This CDR3 is 15 amino acids long. From germline, CDR1 is MNHNY and CDR2 SVGAGI (reference sequence). The CDR3 DNA reads TGTGCCAGCAGGATAGACCGGGAAGATAATTCACCCCTCCACTTT. Amino acids: CASRIDREDNSPLHF.

V gene TRBV9 combines with J gene TRBJ2-3; D is undetermined. CDR1 is SGDLS, CDR2 YYNGEE, per germline. V was cut by 2 bases and J by 2 bases, with 3 bases left in between. This CDR3 has 12 amino acids. The CDR3 DNA reads TGTGCCAGCAGCGTTCTCACAGATACGCAGTATTTT. Amino acids: CASSVLTDTQYF.

This chain joins TRBV18 and TRBJ2-1; D might be TRBD1 (6 bases). This CDR3 has 15 amino acids. Per the germline V gene, CDR1 is KGHSH and CDR2 is LQKENI. With 2 bases removed from V and 4 bases from J, the gap between germline ends came to 12 bases. The CDR3 here is CASSPGGSVYNEQFF. CDR3 DNA: TGTGCCAGCTCACCAGGGGGCTCAGTGTACAATGAGCAGTTCTTC.

This clone was recorded once. The gene calls are TRBV2 and TRBJ2-3; possible D gene TRBD2, 5 bases. V was shortened by 7 bases and J by 4 bases, with 15 bases between the two germline ends. This CDR3 comprises 14 residues. Germline values: CDR1 SNHLY, CDR2 FYNNEI. CDR3 sequence: CASTILTSADTQYF. The CDR3 DNA reads TGTGCCAGCACCATACTTACTAGTGCAGATACGCAGTATTTT.

The rearrangement joins TRBV7-9 to TRBJ1-2; D possibly corresponds to TRBD1 (5 bases). Germline V gene data show CDR1 as SEHNR and CDR2 as FQNEAQ (reference sequence). The V gene lost 4 bases and the J gene lost 6 bases, with 12 bases spanning the gap. The length of the CDR3 is 13 residues. This CDR3 reads CASSYRQTDGYTF. The CDR3 region has the DNA TGTGCCAGCAGCTACCGACAGACGGATGGCTACACCTTC.

V gene TRBV7-2 combines with J gene TRBJ2-7, with 8 bases fitting TRBD1. Germline CDR1 is SGHTA and CDR2 is FQGNSA. V shed 5 bases, J shed 1 base, and the junction held 10 bases outside the gene matches. The CDR3 extends over 16 amino acids. The CDR3 nucleotides read TGTGCCAGCAGCCTGATGGGACAGGTCCCATCCTACGAGCAGTACTTC. It encodes CASSLMGQVPSYEQYF. Based on the CDR3 plus reference TRBV7-2 and TRBJ2-7, the full variable domain is GAGVSQSPSNKVTEKGKDVELRCDPISGHTALYWYRQSLGQGLEFLIYFQGNSAPDKSGLPSDRFSAERTGGSVSTLTIQRTQQEDSAVYLCASSLMGQVPSYEQYFGPGTRLTVT.

CDR3 in DNA: TGTGCCAGCAGCACTCCCGGCACAGATACGCAGTATTTT. Translating it yields CASSTPGTDTQYF. The chain combines TRBV5-4 with TRBJ2-3; D uncertain. This CDR3 is built from 13 residues. Trimming cost V 4 bases and J 1 base, with 7 bases left between them. CDR1 is SGHNT, CDR2 YYREEE, per germline (reference sequence).

This clone was counted between two and nine times. The rearrangement joins TRBV7-6 to TRBJ2-7; a weak D match, TRBD1 (5 bases). The V end lost 5 bases, the J end lost 4 bases, and 18 bases lay between the germline ends. The length of the CDR3 is 15 residues. Germline CDR1 and CDR2: SGHVS and FNYEAQ. CDR3 DNA sequence: TGTGCCAGCAGCGCTCAGCAGGGTGTAATTTACGAGCAGTACTTC. As protein: CASSAQQGVIYEQYF.

The V call is TRBV19, the J call TRBJ2-7, with TRBD1 matching over 9 bases. CDR3 length: 14 residues. V was pared by 8 bases and J by 5 bases, with 10 bases of the junction left unmatched. Germline-derived CDR1 and CDR2 are LNHDA and SQIVND (reference sequence). The CDR3 DNA sequence: TGTGCCAGTCGACCTATGGGACAGGGTAACGAGCAGTACTTC. It is translated as CASRPMGQGNEQYF.

The chain uses TRBV19 and TRBJ1-5; tentative D call: TRBD1 (5 bases). The CDR3 contains 16 residues. CDR1 and CDR2 (germline): LNHDA, SQIVND (reference sequence). V was shortened by 1 base and J by 0 bases, with 10 bases between the two germline ends. CDR3 coding DNA: TGTGCCAGTAGTATAGTTCCAGGGTATAGCAATCAGCCCCAGCATTTT. Protein: CASSIVPGYSNQPQHF.

The chain recombines TRBV2 with TRBJ2-7; D tentatively fits TRBD1 or TRBD2 (6 bases each). The CDR3 runs to 15 residues. Germline CDR1 and CDR2: SNHLY and FYNNEI. With 6 bases removed from V and 2 bases from J, the gap between germline ends came to 17 bases. The CDR3 protein is CASREGGGSTYEQYF. CDR3 in DNA: TGTGCCAGCAGAGAGGGGGGTGGAAGCACCTACGAGCAGTACTTC.

The chain employs TRBV7-2 and TRBJ2-7; D call uncertain. The CDR3 consists of 14 residues. CDR1 and CDR2 (germline): SGHTA, FQGNSA. V shed 3 bases and J shed 0 bases, with 9 bases lying between them. CDR3 DNA sequence: TGTGCCAGCAGCTTGGCGATGCACTCCTACGAGCAGTACTTC. Residues: CASSLAMHSYEQYF.

This clone has a single count. The chain uses TRBV7-2 and TRBJ2-7; TRBD2 agrees at 7 bases. This CDR3 comprises 14 residues. In germline, CDR1 is SGHTA, CDR2 FQGNSA. The V and J ends lost 2 bases and 2 bases, in that order; junction bases with no gene match: 3. CDR3 nucleotide sequence: TGTGCCAGCAGCTTATATGGGGGGGCCTACGAGCAGTACTTC. Translating it yields CASSLYGGAYEQYF.

This chain connects TRBV7-9 to TRBJ1-4, with 9 nucleotides matching TRBD1. Germline trimming cut 3 bases from V and 1 base from J; bases unmatched to any gene: 0. Looked up from germline, CDR1 is SEHNR and CDR2 is FQNEAQ (reference sequence). CDR3 length: 15 amino acids. The CDR3 sequence: CASSLGQGTNEKLFF. DNA for the CDR3: TGTGCCAGCAGCTTGGGACAGGGAACTAATGAAAAACTGTTTTTT.

This sequence joins TRBV7-2 and TRBJ1-3, with D possibly being TRBD1 (5 bases). V was clipped by 5 bases and J by 3 bases, with 8 bases between them. The CDR3 has 13 amino acids. Germline V gene data show CDR1 as SGHTA and CDR2 as FQGNSA. The DNA of the CDR3 is TGTGCCAGCAGCGAGGGACTTGGAAACACCATATATTTT. Translation: CASSEGLGNTIYF.

The chain links TRBV18 to TRBJ2-3, with 7 positions matching TRBD2. Unmatched junction bases numbered 9, after V lost 2 bases and J lost 4 bases. The CDR3 runs to 16 residues. CDR1 is KGHSH, CDR2 LQKENI, per germline. The CDR3 DNA follows: TGTGCCAGCTCACCAGTGGGAGGGACTATGGCAGATACGCAGTATTTT. Protein: CASSPVGGTMADTQYF.

The V call is TRBV6-6, the J call TRBJ2-7; D remains unclear. V gave up 10 bases and J gave up 6 bases, with 16 bases separating them. Per germline, CDR1 MNHNY and CDR2 SVGAGI (reference sequence). CDR3 length: 12 residues. This chain's CDR3 is CATRMPASEQYF. The CDR3 nucleotides read TGTGCCACCCGGATGCCGGCCTCCGAGCAGTACTTC.

The V gene is TRBV7-9, the J gene TRBJ1-2, with TRBD1 matching 8 bases. Germline lookup yields CDR1 SEHNR and CDR2 FQNEAQ (reference sequence). The CDR3 spans 14 residues. V lost 5 bases to trimming and J lost 5 bases; unmatched junction nucleotides: 7. DNA of the CDR3: TGTGCCAGCAGCCTCGGGACAGGCATTTATGGCTACACCTTC. Translation: CASSLGTGIYGYTF.

The chain recombines TRBV5-5 with TRBJ2-1; TRBD1 matches at 9 bases. Germline V gene lookup returns CDR1 SGHKS and CDR2 YYEKEE (reference sequence). V dropped 0 bases and J dropped 6; count of bases not matched to a gene: 4. The CDR3 runs 15 residues. This chain's CDR3 is CASSLVTGGINEQFF. The CDR3, as DNA: TGTGCCAGCAGCTTGGTCACAGGGGGCATCAATGAGCAGTTCTTC.

The V gene is TRBV27, the J gene TRBJ1-5, with a possible D match to TRBD1 (5 bases). CDR3 length equals 14 residues. Germline V CDR1 and CDR2: MNHEY, SMNVEV (reference sequence). The V end lost 6 bases, the J end lost 0 bases, and 9 bases lay between the germline ends. CDR3 nucleotide sequence: TGTGCCAGCAGGATGACAGATAGCAATCAGCCCCAGCATTTT. Its translation: CASRMTDSNQPQHF.

The chain combines TRBV28 with TRBJ1-4; the match to TRBD1 covers 10 bases. V shed 5 bases, J shed 3 bases, and the junction held 3 bases outside the gene matches. CDR3 length equals 15 residues. The germline V gene has CDR1 MDHEN and CDR2 SYDVKM. The CDR3 here is CASSLGQGANEKLFF. The CDR3 DNA sequence: TGTGCCAGCAGTCTCGGACAGGGGGCTAATGAAAAACTGTTTTTT.

The CDR3, as DNA: TGTGCCAGCAGTTTACCCGGGACACTCTATGGCTACACCTTC. Translated, it gives CASSLPGTLYGYTF. This chain uses TRBV28 with TRBJ1-2; a weak D match, TRBD1 (6 bases). Germline V lookup: CDR1 MDHEN, CDR2 SYDVKM. The CDR3 has 14 residues. Trimming pared 2 bases from V and 4 bases from J, leaving 11 bases between.

The V gene is TRBV6-5, the J gene TRBJ2-3; 10 bases align to TRBD2. The CDR3 has 16 residues. CDR1 MNHEY and CDR2 SVGAGI come from the germline V gene. Trimming cost V 2 bases and J 3 bases; bases outside gene matches: 5. The CDR3 nucleotides read TGTGCCAGCAGTTACGAAGCGGGGGGGCCTACAGATACGCAGTATTTT. Its protein is CASSYEAGGPTDTQYF.

The CDR3 bases are TGTGCCAGCAGCCCACGGACTAGCGGGGGGTCTCATAATGAGCAGTTCTTC. Amino acid sequence: CASSPRTSGGSHNEQFF. The chain combines TRBV4-2 with TRBJ2-1; TRBD2 matches at 14 bases. CDR1 is LGHNA, CDR2 YNFKEQ, per germline. The V and J ends lost 4 bases and 7 bases, in that order; junction bases with no gene match: 9. This CDR3 contains 17 residues.

The V gene is TRBV9, the J gene TRBJ1-2, with unresolved D. The germline V gene has CDR1 SGDLS and CDR2 YYNGEE. V shed 7 bases and J shed 4 bases, with 17 bases lying between them. CDR3 length: 14 residues. CDR3 sequence (DNA): TGTGCCAGCCCGACCACAAGAAAGACCTATGGCTACACCTTC. Its protein product is CASPTTRKTYGYTF.

The chain uses TRBV11-2 and TRBJ2-5; D may correspond to TRBD1 or TRBD2 (6 bases each). Germline V lookup: CDR1 SGHAT, CDR2 FQNNGV. The CDR3 totals 13 residues. V was pared by 1 base and J by 5 bases, with 8 bases between. CDR3 DNA sequence: TGTGCCAGCAGCTTAGCGGGGGCGGAGACCCAGTACTTC. Its translation: CASSLAGAETQYF.

The V and J genes are TRBV7-9 and TRBJ1-2; no reliable D call. With 5 bases removed from V and 7 bases from J, the gap between germline ends came to 11 bases. Germline V gene data show CDR1 as SEHNR and CDR2 as FQNEAQ (reference sequence). The CDR3 spans 12 residues. In DNA, the CDR3 is TGTGCCAGCAGCGTGGTCGGGCCTGGCTACACCTTC. Its translation is CASSVVGPGYTF.

CDR3 sequence (DNA): TGTGCCAGCAGTTACTCGGGTGAAGTCTATGGCTACACCTTC. It is translated as CASSYSGEVYGYTF. This chain uses TRBV6-5 with TRBJ1-2; D is unclear. This CDR3 spans 14 amino acids. V gave up 0 bases and J gave up 4 bases, with 9 bases separating them. Germline-derived CDR1 and CDR2 are MNHEY and SVGAGI.

The chain couples TRBV9 to TRBJ1-3; TRBD1 matches at 7 bases. The CDR3 covers 16 residues. Germline CDR1 and CDR2: SGDLS and YYNGEE. V gave up 4 bases and J gave up 4 bases; unmatched junction bases: 11. The CDR3 here is CASSPRRQGEGNTIYF. CDR3 DNA sequence: TGTGCCAGCAGCCCCCGCAGACAGGGTGAGGGAAACACCATATATTTT.

This clone was detected only a few times. V and J are TRBV11-2 and TRBJ2-3; no firm D call. The CDR3 is made up of 16 amino acids. V was cut by 1 base and J by 1 base, with 12 bases left in between. Germline CDR1 SGHAT, CDR2 FQNNGV. CDR3 residues: CASSLAAPTGTDTQYF. The CDR3 DNA follows: TGTGCCAGCAGCTTAGCCGCTCCCACGGGCACAGATACGCAGTATTTT.